This TCR beta chain was obtained from a study of T cells in Graves' hyperthyroidism and ophthalmopathy (dated by TCRdb to about 2019). Regarding the study in general: Peripheral blood samples were taken at the time of initial diagnosis, prior to any treatment. TCR V-J signatures able to tell the groups apart were searched for in a discovery cohort of about a hundred patients, of whom around 42 had Graves' ophthalmopathy and roughly 57 had stable Graves' hyperthyroidism. Prospective prediction of ophthalmopathy was tested in an independent validation cohort of some 19 hyperthyroidism patients and 15 to 17 patients who later progressed to ophthalmopathy. The roughly 100 discovery patients were divided at random into training and test sets in a 7:3 ratio. In addition, the study compared T-cell repertoires in thyroid tissue and in blood from about six Graves' hyperthyroidism patients. After blood sampling, hyperthyroidism patients were treated with methimazole at a starting dose of 30 mg daily, and ophthalmopathy patients were treated with high-dose intravenous methylprednisolone. The paper reports TCR Vbeta CDR3 sequencing of about 140 peripheral blood samples: under 45 ophthalmopathy, about 75 hyperthyroidism and around 17 progressor patients. Broad study findings and their caveats: No statistical method was used to fix the sample size in advance, and group allocation was not hidden from the investigators. Blood samples also contained most of the expanded thyroid clonotypes (frequency above 0.001), which suggests that blood repertoires may reflect thyroid immune responses. In validation, the model predicted progression to ophthalmopathy a median of 6.5 months before onset, with about 67% sensitivity and just under 75% specificity. In cross-validation, a model built on a 13 V-J signature told ophthalmopathy apart from stable hyperthyroidism with 87.88% sensitivity and about 81% specificity, and in testing the same model reached 80%/75%.

The TCR beta CDR3 regions were amplified from the RNA transcripts. The TCR CDR3 was subjected to a first round of RT-PCR using the HTBI primer set and the Qiagen OneStep RT-PCR kit. Libraries were constructed in a second round of multiplex PCR, after which size selection and purification were performed. Paired-end sequencing of the libraries was performed with 100 bp reads on an Illumina HiSeq2000. In the authors' own workflow: SOAPnuke was used to process the raw data, removing reads that contained adapters or uncalled bases, had a mean Phred below 15, or lacked an exact match to the constant primer or identifier. COPE v1.2.5 was used to merge the high-quality paired reads, and each unique nucleotide sequence was defined as a clonotype. Clonotypes were aligned to IMGT TRBV, TRBD and TRBJ reference segments using MiTCR v1.1. Only V-J combinations with frequency above 0.0001, covering 99% to 99.2% of repertoires, were analysed. The TCS score was defined as the ratio of F50 (clonal expansion) to E x V (chaos), calculated using BLOSUM62-based TCRdist between CDR3 peptides within each V-J. Welch's t-statistics and random forest reduced approximately 520 V-J features to under 15, which were used in a naive Bayes classifier (R e1071). Starting from the raw public reads, TCRdb applied fastp trimming at Q25, assembled clones with MiXCR and retained in-frame beta chains. Each CDR3 protein appears once, grouped with its most common genes and DNA. None of the V and J calls come from the authors' own analysis; TCRdb made them. This sample gives about 420,000 distinct CDR3 sequences in total; approximately 13% of them show up just once. The top ten clones comprise around 5.3% of the sample.

This clonotype has at least ten counts. Its antigen is still unknown. Nothing much larger sits one base from this clone, and base qualities are not available. From V the trimming removes 0 bases and from J it removes 2 bases, while the gene matches leave 3 bases of the junction unaccounted for. The germline V gene encodes CDR1 MGHRA and CDR2 YSYEKL. The CDR3 sequence holds 16 residues, the cysteine and phenylalanine included. The read is trimmed to its CDR3 DNA, 48 bases read in frame from base 1. A patient counted as having stable Graves' hyperthyroidism if no progression to ophthalmopathy occurred over 18 months of follow-up. The hyperthyroidism patients were between 18 and 65 years old and newly diagnosed, with a disease duration of less than 2 months. The study excluded patients with uncontrolled infections, other autoimmune diseases, pregnancy or lactation. Diagnoses were based on clinical symptoms, serum thyroxine and TRAb, thyroid ultrasound and orbital computed tomography. PBMCs were isolated from roughly 10 ml of fresh peripheral blood by Ficoll-Paque density gradient centrifugation. Total RNA was extracted using Trizol reagent, and RNA quality was assessed on an Agilent 2100 Bioanalyzer.

This chain joins TRBV4-1 to TRBJ2-1; TRBD2 agrees with 8 junctional bases. The sequence was collected from a woman between 18 and 29 years old with Graves' hyperthyroidism. The source material was blood. DNA sequence: TGCGCCAGCAGCCAAGAGACTAGCGTAGCCTACAATGAGCAGTTCTTC. This translates into CASSQETSVAYNEQFF.